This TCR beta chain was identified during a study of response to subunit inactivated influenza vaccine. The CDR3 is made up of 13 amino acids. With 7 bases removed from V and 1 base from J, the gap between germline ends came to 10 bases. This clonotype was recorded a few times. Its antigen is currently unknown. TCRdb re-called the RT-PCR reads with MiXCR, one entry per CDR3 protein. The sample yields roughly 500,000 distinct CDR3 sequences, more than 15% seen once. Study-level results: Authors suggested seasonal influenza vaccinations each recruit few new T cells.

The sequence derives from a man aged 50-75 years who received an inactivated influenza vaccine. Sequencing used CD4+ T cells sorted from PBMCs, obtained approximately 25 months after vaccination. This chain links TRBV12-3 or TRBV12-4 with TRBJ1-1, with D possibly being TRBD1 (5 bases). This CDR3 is CASTLGQNTEAFF. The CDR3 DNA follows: TGTGCCAGCACACTGGGGCAGAACACTGAAGCTTTCTTT.